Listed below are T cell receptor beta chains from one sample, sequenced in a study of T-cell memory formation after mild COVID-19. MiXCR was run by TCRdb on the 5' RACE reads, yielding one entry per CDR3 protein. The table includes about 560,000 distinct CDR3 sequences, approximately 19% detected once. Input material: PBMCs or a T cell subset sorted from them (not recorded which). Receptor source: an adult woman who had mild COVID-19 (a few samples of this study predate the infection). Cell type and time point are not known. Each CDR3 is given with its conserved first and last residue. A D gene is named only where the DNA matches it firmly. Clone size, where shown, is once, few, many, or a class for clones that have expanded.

CDR3 protein: CASSLAGGRARNEQFF
CDR3 DNA: TGTGCCAGCAGCTTAGCGGGCGGGAGGGCCAGGAATGAGCAGTTCTTC
clone size: NA
V gene: TRBV11-3
D gene: TRBD2
J gene: TRBJ2-1
CDR3 length: 16

CDR3 protein: CASSLPLAGGSYEQYF
CDR3 DNA: TGTGCCAGCAGCTTACCCTTAGCGGGAGGGTCCTACGAGCAGTACTTC
clone size: few
V gene: TRBV7-9
D gene: TRBD2
J gene: TRBJ2-7
CDR3 length: 16

CDR3 protein: CASSDGTVGYTF
CDR3 DNA: TGTGCCAGCAGTGACGGGACAGTCGGCTACACCTTC
clone size: few
V gene: TRBV6-4
D gene: TRBD1
J gene: TRBJ1-2
CDR3 length: 12

CDR3 protein: CAWSLRRLVGNTIYF
CDR3 DNA: TGTGCCTGGAGTTTGAGGCGGTTAGTCGGAAACACCATATATTTT
clone size: NA
V gene: TRBV30
D gene: NA
J gene: TRBJ1-3
CDR3 length: 15

CDR3 protein: CASSPPMVPDTQYF
CDR3 DNA: TGTGCCAGCTCACCACCCATGGTTCCAGATACGCAGTATTTT
clone size: few
V gene: TRBV18
D gene: NA
J gene: TRBJ2-3
CDR3 length: 14

CDR3 protein: CASSQGQFTEAFF
CDR3 DNA: TGTGCCAGCAGCCAAGGACAGTTCACTGAAGCTTTCTTT
clone size: NA
V gene: TRBV3-1
D gene: NA
J gene: TRBJ1-1
CDR3 length: 13

CDR3 protein: CASSPFLVGREAFF
CDR3 DNA: TGTGCCAGCAGCCCTTTTCTGGTTGGCCGTGAAGCTTTCTTT
clone size: few
V gene: TRBV7-3
D gene: NA
J gene: TRBJ1-1
CDR3 length: 14

CDR3 protein: CATSDQRRTGGGETQYF
CDR3 DNA: TGTGCCACCAGTGACCAGCGACGGACAGGGGGCGGGGAGACCCAGTACTTC
clone size: NA
V gene: TRBV24-1
D gene: TRBD1
J gene: TRBJ2-5
CDR3 length: 17

CDR3 protein: CASSRTTGNYGYTF
CDR3 DNA: TGTGCCAGCAGCCGCACGACAGGGAACTATGGCTACACCTTC
clone size: NA
V gene: TRBV7-6
D gene: TRBD1
J gene: TRBJ1-2
CDR3 length: 14

CDR3 protein: CSARSASRGNEQFF
CDR3 DNA: TGCAGTGCTAGATCGGCGTCACGGGGCAATGAGCAGTTCTTC
clone size: NA
V gene: TRBV20-1
D gene: NA
J gene: TRBJ2-1
CDR3 length: 14

CDR3 protein: CASSLVQGRRRNEQFF
CDR3 DNA: TGCGCCAGCAGCTTGGTACAAGGAAGACGCAGGAATGAGCAGTTCTTC
clone size: few
V gene: TRBV5-1
D gene: NA
J gene: TRBJ2-1
CDR3 length: 16

CDR3 protein: CSIRGDNSPLHF
CDR3 DNA: TGCAGTATCAGGGGGGATAATTCACCCCTCCACTTT
clone size: NA
V gene: TRBV20-1
D gene: TRBD1
J gene: TRBJ1-6
CDR3 length: 12

CDR3 protein: CASSIVAGDLNEQFF
CDR3 DNA: TGTGCCAGTAGTATAGTAGCGGGGGACCTCAATGAGCAGTTCTTC
clone size: few
V gene: TRBV19
D gene: TRBD2
J gene: TRBJ2-1
CDR3 length: 15

CDR3 protein: CATSRDSFEKLFF
CDR3 DNA: TGTGCCACCAGCAGAGACAGCTTCGAAAAACTGTTTTTT
clone size: NA
V gene: TRBV15
D gene: NA
J gene: TRBJ1-4
CDR3 length: 13

CDR3 protein: CASSQDRGSDETQYF
CDR3 DNA: TGCGCCAGCAGCCAAGATCGGGGTAGCGACGAGACCCAGTACTTC
clone size: NA
V gene: TRBV4-1
D gene: NA
J gene: TRBJ2-5
CDR3 length: 15

CDR3 protein: CATSDSARLENIQYF
CDR3 DNA: TGTGCCACCAGTGATTCCGCCAGACTGGAAAACATTCAGTACTTC
clone size: few
V gene: TRBV24-1
D gene: NA
J gene: TRBJ2-4
CDR3 length: 15

CDR3 protein: CASRALSHEQYF
CDR3 DNA: TGTGCCAGCAGGGCGTTAAGCCACGAGCAGTACTTC
clone size: many
V gene: TRBV7-9
D gene: NA
J gene: TRBJ2-7
CDR3 length: 12

CDR3 protein: CATSDPRTAGTTGELFF
CDR3 DNA: TGTGCCACCAGTGACCCTAGGACCGCAGGCACCACCGGGGAGCTGTTTTTT
clone size: NA
V gene: TRBV24-1
D gene: NA
J gene: TRBJ2-2
CDR3 length: 17

CDR3 protein: CASSVAPSSTDTQYF
CDR3 DNA: TGTGCCAGCAGCGTAGCCCCTTCTAGCACAGATACGCAGTATTTT
clone size: few
V gene: TRBV9
D gene: NA
J gene: TRBJ2-3
CDR3 length: 15

CDR3 protein: CASRRTGTITGANVLTF
CDR3 DNA: TGTGCCAGCAGGAGGACAGGGACGATAACTGGGGCCAACGTCCTGACTTTC
clone size: NA
V gene: TRBV27
D gene: TRBD1
J gene: TRBJ2-6
CDR3 length: 17

CDR3 protein: CASSFGDGGPYEQYF
CDR3 DNA: TGTGCCAGCAGTTTTGGGGACGGCGGACCCTACGAGCAGTACTTC
clone size: NA
V gene: TRBV27
D gene: NA
J gene: TRBJ2-7
CDR3 length: 15

CDR3 protein: CASSKREGNYNEQFF
CDR3 DNA: TGTGCCAGCAGCAAGCGGGAGGGGAATTACAATGAGCAGTTCTTC
clone size: NA
V gene: TRBV11-1
D gene: TRBD2
J gene: TRBJ2-1
CDR3 length: 15

CDR3 protein: CAWSIPGQGAYEQYF
CDR3 DNA: TGTGCCTGGAGTATCCCGGGACAGGGGGCATACGAGCAGTACTTC
clone size: many
V gene: TRBV30
D gene: TRBD1
J gene: TRBJ2-7
CDR3 length: 15

CDR3 protein: CSAGGQETQYF
CDR3 DNA: TGCAGCGCCGGGGGGCAAGAGACCCAGTACTTC
clone size: few
V gene: TRBV29-1
D gene: TRBD2
J gene: TRBJ2-5
CDR3 length: 11

CDR3 protein: CASSRRTLTDEQFF
CDR3 DNA: TGTGCCAGCAGCCGCAGGACTCTCACCGATGAGCAGTTCTTC
clone size: few
V gene: TRBV7-2
D gene: NA
J gene: TRBJ2-1
CDR3 length: 14

CDR3 protein: CASSPTGDKMNTEAFF
CDR3 DNA: TGTGCCAGCAGCCCGACAGGGGACAAAATGAACACTGAAGCTTTCTTT
clone size: few
V gene: TRBV12-3/TRBV12-4
D gene: TRBD1
J gene: TRBJ1-1
CDR3 length: 16

CDR3 protein: CASSYSKIVTGQGSYEQYF
CDR3 DNA: TGTGCCAGCAGTTACTCGAAAATTGTCACCGGACAGGGGTCCTACGAGCAGTACTTC
clone size: NA
V gene: TRBV6-5
D gene: TRBD1
J gene: TRBJ2-7
CDR3 length: 19

CDR3 protein: CASSLQADRGSYEQYF
CDR3 DNA: TGCGCCAGCAGCTTGCAAGCGGACAGGGGCTCCTACGAGCAGTACTTC
clone size: NA
V gene: TRBV5-1
D gene: TRBD1
J gene: TRBJ2-7
CDR3 length: 16

CDR3 protein: CASSQGMDYEQYF
CDR3 DNA: TGCGCCAGCAGCCAAGGGATGGACTACGAGCAGTACTTC
clone size: NA
V gene: TRBV4-1
D gene: NA
J gene: TRBJ2-7
CDR3 length: 13

CDR3 protein: CASSFEDNYGYTF
CDR3 DNA: TGTGCCAGCAGTTTTGAGGATAACTATGGCTACACCTTC
clone size: NA
V gene: TRBV12-3/TRBV12-4
D gene: NA
J gene: TRBJ1-2
CDR3 length: 13

CDR3 protein: CASSHRMVGKQPQHF
CDR3 DNA: TGTGCCAGCAGTCATAGGATGGTTGGAAAACAGCCCCAGCATTTT
clone size: NA
V gene: TRBV7-6
D gene: NA
J gene: TRBJ1-5
CDR3 length: 15

CDR3 protein: CASRSSGRTGELFF
CDR3 DNA: TGTGCCAGCAGGTCTAGCGGGAGAACCGGGGAGCTGTTTTTT
clone size: few
V gene: TRBV3-1
D gene: TRBD2
J gene: TRBJ2-2
CDR3 length: 14

CDR3 protein: CSVEDGHAPYNEQFF
CDR3 DNA: TGCAGCGTTGAAGATGGCCATGCTCCCTACAATGAGCAGTTCTTC
clone size: NA
V gene: TRBV29-1
D gene: NA
J gene: TRBJ2-1
CDR3 length: 15

CDR3 protein: CASSFPASGSHEQYF
CDR3 DNA: TGTGCCAGCAGTTTTCCGGCCAGCGGGAGCCACGAGCAGTACTTC
clone size: NA
V gene: TRBV12-3/TRBV12-4
D gene: TRBD2
J gene: TRBJ2-7
CDR3 length: 15

CDR3 protein: CASSLVFQRGVKETQYF
CDR3 DNA: TGCGCCAGCAGCTTGGTTTTCCAGCGGGGGGTAAAAGAGACCCAGTACTTC
clone size: NA
V gene: TRBV5-1
D gene: TRBD2
J gene: TRBJ2-5
CDR3 length: 17

CDR3 protein: CSVEKGQGTEAFF
CDR3 DNA: TGCAGCGTTGAAAAGGGACAGGGCACTGAAGCTTTCTTT
clone size: NA
V gene: TRBV29-1
D gene: TRBD1
J gene: TRBJ1-1
CDR3 length: 13

CDR3 protein: CASSHRQVMNTEAFF
CDR3 DNA: TGCGCCAGCAGCCACCGACAGGTTATGAACACTGAAGCTTTCTTT
clone size: few
V gene: TRBV4-3
D gene: NA
J gene: TRBJ1-1
CDR3 length: 15

CDR3 protein: CASSEAETGAYYGYTF
CDR3 DNA: TGTGCCAGCAGTGAGGCGGAGACCGGCGCCTACTATGGCTACACCTTC
clone size: NA
V gene: TRBV6-1
D gene: NA
J gene: TRBJ1-2
CDR3 length: 16

CDR3 protein: CASMGPGNTEAFF
CDR3 DNA: TGTGCCAGCATGGGGCCGGGGAACACTGAAGCTTTCTTT
clone size: NA
V gene: TRBV6-2/TRBV6-3
D gene: NA
J gene: TRBJ1-1
CDR3 length: 13

CDR3 protein: CASSLSPLAVQNEQFF
CDR3 DNA: TGCGCCAGCAGCTTGAGTCCTTTAGCGGTCCAGAATGAGCAGTTCTTC
clone size: many
V gene: TRBV5-1
D gene: NA
J gene: TRBJ2-1
CDR3 length: 16

CDR3 protein: CASSLPLDDTEAFF
CDR3 DNA: TGTGCCAGCAGCTTGCCCTTAGATGACACTGAAGCTTTCTTT
clone size: NA
V gene: TRBV7-2
D gene: NA
J gene: TRBJ1-1
CDR3 length: 14

CDR3 protein: CASSYSTGKQYNEQFF
CDR3 DNA: TGTGCCAGCAGTTACTCGACCGGTAAGCAGTACAATGAGCAGTTCTTC
clone size: few
V gene: TRBV6-5
D gene: NA
J gene: TRBJ2-1
CDR3 length: 16

CDR3 protein: CASSLSLRGEQFF
CDR3 DNA: TGTGCCAGCAGCTTGTCACTACGGGGGGAGCAGTTCTTC
clone size: NA
V gene: TRBV11-3
D gene: NA
J gene: TRBJ2-1
CDR3 length: 13

CDR3 protein: CASSYDRRSSYEQYF
CDR3 DNA: TGTGCCAGCAGTTACGACAGGCGGAGCTCCTACGAGCAGTACTTC
clone size: NA
V gene: TRBV6-5
D gene: NA
J gene: TRBJ2-7
CDR3 length: 15

CDR3 protein: CATSDKQNYGYTF
CDR3 DNA: TGTGCCACCAGTGATAAACAGAACTATGGCTACACCTTC
clone size: NA
V gene: TRBV24-1
D gene: NA
J gene: TRBJ1-2
CDR3 length: 13

CDR3 protein: CASSENPLDTQYF
CDR3 DNA: TGTGCCAGCAGTGAAAACCCCCTAGATACGCAGTATTTT
clone size: NA
V gene: TRBV6-1
D gene: NA
J gene: TRBJ2-3
CDR3 length: 13

CDR3 protein: CASSLTINLGSSNIQYF
CDR3 DNA: TGTGCCAGCAGCTTAACGATTAATCTGGGGTCGAGCAACATTCAGTACTTC
clone size: NA
V gene: TRBV7-2
D gene: NA
J gene: TRBJ2-4
CDR3 length: 17

CDR3 protein: CAISAVTSGGPNEQFF
CDR3 DNA: TGTGCCATCAGTGCGGTGACTAGCGGGGGCCCAAATGAGCAGTTCTTC
clone size: few
V gene: TRBV10-3
D gene: TRBD2
J gene: TRBJ2-1
CDR3 length: 16

CDR3 protein: CASRPGGRVKTDTQYF
CDR3 DNA: TGTGCCAGCAGGCCAGGGGGCCGGGTGAAAACAGATACGCAGTATTTT
clone size: few
V gene: TRBV11-2
D gene: TRBD1
J gene: TRBJ2-3
CDR3 length: 16

CDR3 protein: CATSGKLVTDTQYF
CDR3 DNA: TGTGCCACCAGCGGAAAGCTCGTTACAGATACGCAGTATTTT
clone size: NA
V gene: TRBV15
D gene: NA
J gene: TRBJ2-3
CDR3 length: 14

CDR3 protein: CSARGDSGLVTYNEQFF
CDR3 DNA: TGCAGTGCTAGAGGTGACTCGGGACTAGTGACCTACAATGAGCAGTTCTTC
clone size: NA
V gene: TRBV20-1
D gene: TRBD2
J gene: TRBJ2-1
CDR3 length: 17

CDR3 protein: CASSPGGGEYEQYF
CDR3 DNA: TGCGCCAGCAGCCCCGGCGGAGGGGAGTACGAGCAGTACTTC
clone size: NA
V gene: TRBV5-1
D gene: NA
J gene: TRBJ2-7
CDR3 length: 14

CDR3 protein: CASSSGLSGNTIYF
CDR3 DNA: TGTGCCAGCAGTTCCGGCCTCTCTGGAAACACCATATATTTT
clone size: NA
V gene: TRBV12-3/TRBV12-4
D gene: NA
J gene: TRBJ1-3
CDR3 length: 14

CDR3 protein: CASSPDRGQAKNIQYF
CDR3 DNA: TGTGCCAGCTCGCCAGACAGGGGGCAAGCCAAAAACATTCAGTACTTC
clone size: few
V gene: TRBV18
D gene: TRBD1
J gene: TRBJ2-4
CDR3 length: 16

CDR3 protein: CASSVGQAPEYEQYF
CDR3 DNA: TGTGCCAGCAGCGTAGGACAGGCACCAGAATACGAGCAGTACTTC
clone size: NA
V gene: TRBV9
D gene: NA
J gene: TRBJ2-7
CDR3 length: 15

CDR3 protein: CSASPPGNTIYF
CDR3 DNA: TGCAGTGCCTCCCCGCCCGGAAACACCATATATTTT
clone size: NA
V gene: TRBV20-1
D gene: NA
J gene: TRBJ1-3
CDR3 length: 12

CDR3 protein: CASSLRDFSSYNEQFF
CDR3 DNA: TGTGCCAGCAGCCTTAGGGACTTTAGCTCCTACAATGAGCAGTTCTTC
clone size: few
V gene: TRBV7-8
D gene: NA
J gene: TRBJ2-1
CDR3 length: 16

CDR3 protein: CSASHDTSGNTIYF
CDR3 DNA: TGCAGTGCGAGCCATGACACCTCTGGAAACACCATATATTTT
clone size: NA
V gene: TRBV20-1
D gene: NA
J gene: TRBJ1-3
CDR3 length: 14